The T cell receptor beta chain described here comes from a study of human T cells and chemical hapten exposure (TCRdb year 2021). At the level of the whole study: For sensitization, 2% DPC in acetone was applied to a 2 cm by 2 cm area of upper inner arm skin. This study followed changes in the peripheral blood TCR repertoire in vivo during primary and secondary sensitization of alopecia patients to the hapten diphenylcyclopropenone (DPC). Patch testing was done on the upper back using Finn chambers containing 0.01% DPC, and results were scored after 6 days according to International Contact Dermatitis Research Group standards. Most of the patients in the cohort were female, and the cohort covered alopecia areata with under or over 50% scalp involvement, alopecia totalis and alopecia universalis. Patient blood was sampled pre-sensitization (week 0) and at 2, 6 and about 24 weeks after DPC sensitization. Throughout the study period of roughly 24 weeks, patients also received therapeutic DPC doses to the scalp every week. Libraries were combined into a pool for sequencing, and differences in TCR yield between samples came mainly from small differences in library volumes within the pool. For TCR sequencing, blood came from about 29 alopecia patients at anywhere from one to four time points (pre-sensitization, 2, 6 and 24 weeks).

The method was RACE. The sequencer was a NextSeq 500. During library preparation, unique molecular identifiers were attached to individual cDNA molecules so that TCRs could be counted quantitatively and reproducibly. From each blood RNA sample, both TCR alpha and TCR beta chains were sequenced. In the paper's pipeline: A median of approximately 96,000 TCRs per sample was observed, with a range of 23,224 to 690,600. The Decombinator software suite was used to annotate V, J and CDR3 in the TCR reads. Every sample was subsampled to the same number of TCRs (28,000) for the PS versus PT1 abundance plots. Expanded TCRs were defined as absent before sensitization and observed at least eight times at the 2-week time point. TCRdb trimmed the raw reads at Q25, called clones with MiXCR and kept productive beta chains. Rows with one shared CDR3 protein collapse into an entry with the most common genes and DNA. These V and J calls are TCRdb output, not the study's own analysis. This sample is represented by under 450,000 distinct CDR3 sequences; roughly 5% of them were singletons. The ten biggest clones cover around 2% of the sample.

This clonotype has more than one count but fewer than ten. Its antigen is unknown. Base qualities are missing; no much larger clone stands one base away. Read against the paper, the sample's time point label means: patch test 1, 2 weeks after DPC sensitization. The treatment or condition label, read with the paper, signifies: therapeutic diphenylcyclopropenone sensitization with weekly scalp DPC. At every patch-test visit, the blood draw took place before the patch test was put on. Patients were eligible if aged 18 to 70, diagnosed with alopecia and judged suitable for DPC therapy, and pregnant patients were excluded. Total RNA was extracted from unfractionated whole blood that had been collected in Tempus Blood RNA tubes. Broader findings and caveats from the paper: Repeated subsampling changed both the strength of the expansion versus patch-test correlation and the threshold at which that correlation became significant. Expanded TCRs formed significantly more large CDR3 similarity clusters than pre-sensitization or healthy control sets, consistent with antigen-driven responses. The number of PT1 expanded TCRs positively correlated with patch test score, significant at thresholds 8, 16 and 32 but not 4. Because every patient had alopecia, a presumed autoimmune disease, the patients' immune response might differ from that of healthy individuals. The number of TCRs above 1 in 1000 frequency did not change with DPC sensitization; there was no evidence of global repertoire structure alterations.

The sample here was whole blood, taken in connection with sensitization to the hapten diphenylcyclopropenone (DPC). The sequence came from a woman in her forties or fifties with alopecia areata. Some clones in this sample may be carry-over from other donors' samples.

The CDR3 reads as follows: CSVEVVAGGPSYEQYF. In nucleotides, the sequence is TGCAGCGTTGAGGTTGTAGCGGGAGGCCCGAGCTACGAGCAGTACTTC. Recombination connected TRBV29-1 to TRBJ2-7, with 10 bases in between that match TRBD2. Via the germline V gene, CDR1 is SQVTM and CDR2 ANQGSEA. Trimming takes 3 bases off V and 3 bases off J; junction bases not matched to a gene: 11. Taken from cysteine to phenylalanine, the CDR3 has 16 residues. This entry keeps only the CDR3 DNA: 48 bases, framed from base 1.